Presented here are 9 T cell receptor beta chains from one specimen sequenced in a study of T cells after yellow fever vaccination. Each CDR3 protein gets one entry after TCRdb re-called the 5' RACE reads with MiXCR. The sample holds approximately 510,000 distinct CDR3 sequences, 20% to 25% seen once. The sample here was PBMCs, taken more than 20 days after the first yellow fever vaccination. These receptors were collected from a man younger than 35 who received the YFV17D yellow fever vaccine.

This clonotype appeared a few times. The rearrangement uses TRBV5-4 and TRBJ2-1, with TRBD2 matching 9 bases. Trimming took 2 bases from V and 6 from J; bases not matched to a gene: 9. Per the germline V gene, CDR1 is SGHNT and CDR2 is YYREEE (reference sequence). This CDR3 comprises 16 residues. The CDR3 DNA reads TGTGCCAGCAGCTTTCCTTTGGCGGGGGGGTCCAATGAGCAGTTCTTC. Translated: CASSFPLAGGSNEQFF. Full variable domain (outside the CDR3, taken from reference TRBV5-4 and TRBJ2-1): ETGVTQSPTHLIKTRGQQVTLRCSSQSGHNTVSWYQQALGQGPQFIFQYYREEENGRGNFPPRFSGLQFPNYSSELNVNALELDDSALYLCASSFPLAGGSNEQFFGPGTRLTVL.

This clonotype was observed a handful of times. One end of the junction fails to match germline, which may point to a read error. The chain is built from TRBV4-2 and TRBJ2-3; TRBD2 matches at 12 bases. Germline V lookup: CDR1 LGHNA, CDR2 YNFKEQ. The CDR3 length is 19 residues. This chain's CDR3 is CASSEEPPTSGGNTDTQYF. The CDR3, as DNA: TGTGCCAGCAGCGAAGAGCCCCCCACTAGCGGGGGGAACACAGATACGCAGTATTTT.

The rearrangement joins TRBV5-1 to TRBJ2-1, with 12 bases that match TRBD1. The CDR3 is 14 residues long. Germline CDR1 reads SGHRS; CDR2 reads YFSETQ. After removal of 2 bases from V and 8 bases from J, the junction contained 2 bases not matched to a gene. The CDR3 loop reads CASSFGTGGDEQFF. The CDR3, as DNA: TGCGCCAGCAGCTTCGGGACAGGGGGCGATGAGCAGTTCTTC. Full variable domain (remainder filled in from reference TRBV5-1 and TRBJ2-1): KAGVTQTPRYLIKTRGQQVTLSCSPISGHRSVSWYQQTPGQGLQFLFEYFSETQRNKGNFPGRFSGRQFSNSRSEMNVSTLELGDSALYLCASSFGTGGDEQFFGPGTRLTVL.

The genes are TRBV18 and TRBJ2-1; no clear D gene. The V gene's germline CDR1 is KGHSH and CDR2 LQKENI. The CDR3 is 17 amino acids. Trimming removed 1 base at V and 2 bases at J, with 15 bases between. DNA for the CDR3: TGTGCCAGCTCACCACGTGTACTACAAAATACCTACAATGAGCAGTTCTTC. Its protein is CASSPRVLQNTYNEQFF.

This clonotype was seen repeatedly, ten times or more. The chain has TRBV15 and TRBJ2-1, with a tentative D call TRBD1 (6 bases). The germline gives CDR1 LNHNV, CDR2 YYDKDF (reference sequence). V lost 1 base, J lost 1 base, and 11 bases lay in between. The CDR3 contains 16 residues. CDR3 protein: CATSRGVGGSYNEQFF. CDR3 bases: TGTGCCACCAGCAGAGGGGTAGGGGGTTCCTACAATGAGCAGTTCTTC.

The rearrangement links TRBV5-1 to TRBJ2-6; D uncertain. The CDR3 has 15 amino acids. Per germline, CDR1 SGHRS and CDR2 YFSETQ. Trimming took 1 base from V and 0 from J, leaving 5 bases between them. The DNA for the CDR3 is TGCGCCAGCAGCTTGTCTCTCTCTGGGGCCAACGTCCTGACTTTC. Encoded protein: CASSLSLSGANVLTF.

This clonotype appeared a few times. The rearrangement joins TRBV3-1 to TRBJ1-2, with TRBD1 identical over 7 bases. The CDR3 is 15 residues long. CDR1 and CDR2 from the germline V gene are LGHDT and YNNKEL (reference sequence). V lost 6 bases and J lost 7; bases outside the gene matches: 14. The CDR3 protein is CASSPGQPIPSGYTF. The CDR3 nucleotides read TGTGCCAGCAGTCCGGGACAGCCTATCCCGTCTGGCTACACCTTC.

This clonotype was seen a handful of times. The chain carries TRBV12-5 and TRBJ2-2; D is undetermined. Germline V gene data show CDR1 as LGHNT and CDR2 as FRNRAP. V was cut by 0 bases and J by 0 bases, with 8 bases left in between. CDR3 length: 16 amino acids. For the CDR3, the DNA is TGTGCTAGTGGTTTGGTAGGAGTATCGAACACCGGGGAGCTGTTTTTT. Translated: CASGLVGVSNTGELFF.

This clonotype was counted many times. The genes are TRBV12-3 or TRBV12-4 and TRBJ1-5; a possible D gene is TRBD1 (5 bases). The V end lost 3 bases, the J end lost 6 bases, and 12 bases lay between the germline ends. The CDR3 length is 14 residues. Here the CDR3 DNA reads TGTGCCAGCAGTTTGTGGCAGGGAGGTCAGCCCCAGCATTTT. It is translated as CASSLWQGGQPQHF.